Listed here are 25 T cell receptor beta chains from one sample, sequenced in a study of glioma-infiltrating T cells. Amplification of TCR alpha and beta CDR3 regions from RNA used iRepertoire nested multiplex PCR. TCRdb recomputed calls from the multiplex PCR reads with MiXCR, one row per CDR3 protein. The sample has 90,000 to 100,000 distinct CDR3 sequences, roughly 40% seen once; the top ten hold less than 45%. Sample: glioma tissue, nonneoplastic brain tissue, or PBMCs (not recorded which). These receptors were taken from a human donor with low-grade glioma or glioblastoma, undergoing nonglioma brain surgery, or in good health (not recorded which).

Note on this clonotype: This may arise from a read error, as a much more abundant clone is one base away. The chain employs TRBV30 and TRBJ1-6, with no clear D. Germline V gene sequence: CDR1 GTSNPN, CDR2 SVGIG (reference sequence). CDR3 length: 13 residues. The CDR3 protein is CAWSVTENSPLRF. The CDR3 DNA reads TGTGCCTGGAGTGTAACAGAGAATTCACCCCTCCGCTTT. The full variable domain, its missing parts supplied by reference TRBV30 and TRBJ1-6, is SQTIHQWPATLVQPVGSPLSLECTVEGTSNPNLYWYRQAAGRGLQLLFYSVGIGQISSEVPQNLSASRPQDRQFILSSKKLLLSDSGFYLCAWSVTENSPLRFGNGTRLTVT.

As to this clonotype: A read error is possible here, since a much larger clone lies one base away. The V call is TRBV20-1, the J call TRBJ2-1; maybe TRBD2 (6 bases). Germline values: CDR1 DFQATT, CDR2 SNEGSKA (reference sequence). This CDR3 comprises 15 residues. In DNA form, the CDR3 reads TGCAGCGTCGTTGGGGTTGGAGGGGTACACAATGAGCAGTTCTTC. Its translation is CSVVGVGGVHNEQFF.

This clonotype has ten or more counts. The CDR3 spells CASNSLLAGGLDEQFF. In DNA form, the CDR3 reads TGCGCCAGCAATTCCCTCCTAGCGGGGGGACTCGATGAGCAGTTCTTC. This chain joins TRBV5-1 and TRBJ2-1; 11 bases are shared with TRBD2. V lost 6 bases and J lost 8; bases outside the gene matches: 13. Germline CDR1 SGHRS, CDR2 YFSETQ. The CDR3 spans 16 residues. Looking up the rest from reference TRBV5-1 and TRBJ2-1 gives the full variable domain: KAGVTQTPRYLIKTRGQQVTLSCSPISGHRSVSWYQQTPGQGLQFLFEYFSETQRNKGNFPGRFSGRQFSNSRSEMNVSTLELGDSALYLCASNSLLAGGLDEQFFGPGTRLTVL.

This clonotype was seen repeatedly, ten times or more. The V call is TRBV5-4, the J call TRBJ2-5, with 9 bases that match TRBD1. V shed 5 bases, J shed 5 bases, and the junction held 7 bases outside the gene matches. This CDR3 has 14 amino acids. The germline gives CDR1 SGHNT, CDR2 YYREEE (reference sequence). The CDR3 sequence is CASSPGGQGETQYF. The CDR3 DNA follows: TGTGCCAGCAGTCCCGGTGGACAGGGGGAGACCCAGTACTTC.

CDR3 region: CASRGTSGSSGELFF. The CDR3 coding sequence is TGTGCCAGCAGAGGGACTAGCGGGAGTTCCGGGGAGCTGTTTTTT. The chain employs TRBV12-3 or TRBV12-4 and TRBJ2-2, with 14 bases aligning to TRBD2. CDR3 length equals 15 residues. V lost 6 bases, J lost 6 bases, and 3 bases stayed unmatched.

With respect to this clonotype: A clone one base away is much larger, so this may be a read error. The chain links TRBV12-3 or TRBV12-4 to TRBJ1-2, with D hard to call. V dropped 10 bases and J dropped 8 bases, with 26 bases sitting between them. The CDR3 has 15 amino acids. CDR3 DNA sequence: TGTGCCAACAGCCAAGCCCCCGGCCCCCGAGGAGGCTACACCTTC. Protein product: CANSQAPGPRGGYTF.

Comments on this clonotype: Being one base from a much bigger clone, this may be a read error. The CDR3 sequence is CASSWTSGGTQYF. The CDR3 coding sequence is TGTGCCAGCAGTTGGACTAGCGGGGGGACCCAGTACTTC. The chain uses TRBV12-3 or TRBV12-4 and TRBJ2-1, with 13 bases fitting TRBD2. The tail of the sequence fits TRBJ2-5 better, so the J call may be wrong. This CDR3 contains 13 residues.

At least ten counts were recorded for this clonotype. This chain joins TRBV5-1 and TRBJ2-5, with TRBD2 as a possible D gene (5 bases). The V gene lost 5 bases and the J gene lost 0 bases, with 14 bases spanning the gap. The CDR3 is 15 amino acids. CDR1 SGHRS and CDR2 YFSETQ come from the germline V gene. Here the CDR3 DNA reads TGCGCCAGCAGGTCTCTAACGGGATACCAAGAGACCCAGTACTTC. Residues: CASRSLTGYQETQYF.

This clonotype was recorded many times. The rearrangement links TRBV2 to TRBJ2-3; TRBD2 aligns across 8 bases. The germline V gene has CDR1 SNHLY and CDR2 FYNNEI. CDR3 length equals 17 residues. The J segment lost 0 bases and the V segment lost 3 bases, leaving 8 bases of the junction unmatched. The CDR3 region is CASSDAETSGSTDTQYF. CDR3 DNA: TGTGCCAGCAGTGATGCGGAAACTAGCGGTAGCACAGATACGCAGTATTTT.

This clonotype was observed many times. The chain links TRBV5-1 to TRBJ1-5; 9 bases line up with TRBD1. CDR3 length: 14 amino acids. CDR1 is SGHRS and CDR2 is YFSETQ in the germline V gene. J lost 7 bases, V lost 4 bases, and 6 bases had no gene match. Written as DNA, the CDR3 is TGCGCCAGCAGCCTCAGACAGGGGGACCAGCCCCAGCATTTT. Translation: CASSLRQGDQPQHF.

On this clonotype itself: At one end the junction does not follow the germline gene, possibly because of a read error. V gene TRBV27 combines with J gene TRBJ2-2; D is unresolved. The germline V gene encodes CDR1 MNHEY and CDR2 SMNVEV (reference sequence). The CDR3 is 12 amino acids. This CDR3 is CASSFWSKELFF. CDR3 bases: TGTGCCAGCAGTTTCTGGTCCAAGGAGCTATTTTTT.

This clonotype was counted between two and nine times. This chain joins TRBV29-1 and TRBJ2-1, with D perhaps matching TRBD2 (6 bases). There are 15 residues in the CDR3. Per germline, CDR1 SQVTM and CDR2 ANQGSEA. V lost 2 bases and J lost 8, with 19 bases in between. The CDR3 loop reads CSVERATRRVDEQFF. The CDR3 bases are TGCAGCGTTGAAAGGGCCACTAGGAGGGTCGATGAGCAGTTCTTC.

This clonotype was observed at least ten times. V usage is TRBV10-3 and J usage is TRBJ2-7, with a tentative D call TRBD2 (6 bases). The V and J ends lost 6 bases and 0 bases respectively, with 6 bases between them. The CDR3 extends over 12 amino acids. CDR1 ENHRY and CDR2 SYGVKD come from the germline V gene. CDR3 in DNA: TGTGCCATCAGCGGGAGCTCCTACGAGCAGTACTTC. It translates to CAISGSSYEQYF.

In its sample, this clonotype was seen a few times. An end of the junction does not agree with germline; a read error may underlie this. The genes are TRBV27 and TRBJ2-5; D is uncertain. The CDR3 consists of 15 residues. Germline CDR1 and CDR2: MNHEY and SMNVEV (reference sequence). CDR3 sequence: CAGSPSPGRGETQYF. In nucleotides, the CDR3 is TGTGCCGGCAGTCCGTCCCCGGGCCGCGGAGAGACCCAGTACTTC.

This clonotype was counted many times. V and J are TRBV12-3 or TRBV12-4 and TRBJ1-5, with a tentative D call TRBD1 (6 bases). The CDR3 contains 14 residues. V lost 7 bases and J 2 bases, leaving 12 bases between the germline ends. The CDR3 loop is CASTLRQGNQPQHF. The CDR3 region has the DNA TGTGCCAGCACCCTGAGACAGGGCAATCAGCCCCAGCATTTT.

This clonotype has ten or more counts. The chain recombines TRBV5-4 with TRBJ2-2, with D possibly matching TRBD2 (6 bases). V was shortened by 5 bases and J by 6 bases, with 11 bases between the two germline ends. This CDR3 region has 13 residues. Germline V gives CDR1 SGHNT, CDR2 YYREEE (reference sequence). CDR3 sequence: CASRAGRAGELFF. In DNA form, the CDR3 reads TGTGCCAGCAGGGCGGGAAGGGCCGGGGAGCTGTTTTTT. Combining the CDR3 with reference TRBV5-4 and TRBJ2-2 gives the whole variable domain ETGVTQSPTHLIKTRGQQVTLRCSSQSGHNTVSWYQQALGQGPQFIFQYYREEENGRGNFPPRFSGLQFPNYSSELNVNALELDDSALYLCASRAGRAGELFFGEGSRLTVL.

In its sample, this clonotype was seen many times. The CDR3 loop is CASSPRQGDETQYF. Here the CDR3 DNA reads TGTGCCAGCAGCCCAAGACAGGGGGATGAGACCCAGTACTTC. The chain combines TRBV3-1 with TRBJ2-5, with 9 positions matching TRBD1. The V segment lost 4 bases and the J segment 5 bases; nucleotides outside the gene matches: 5. Germline V lookup: CDR1 LGHDT, CDR2 YNNKEL (reference sequence). The CDR3 runs to 14 residues.

As to this clonotype: One end of the junction fails to match germline, which may point to a read error. The CDR3 region is CASSAQGLADNERFF. CDR3 nucleotides: TGTGCCAGCAGTGCACAGGGCCTCGCGGACAATGAGCGGTTCTTC. The chain recombines TRBV6-2 or TRBV6-3 with TRBJ2-1, with a weak D call TRBD1 (6 bases). In germline, CDR1 is MNHEY, CDR2 SVGEGT. The CDR3 is 15 residues long.

As to this clonotype: This could be a read error, since a much larger clone is one nucleotide away. V gene TRBV19 combines with J gene TRBJ2-2, with a tentative D call TRBD2 (6 bases). The germline V gene has CDR1 LNHDA and CDR2 SQIVND (reference sequence). CDR3 length: 14 residues. The CDR3 nucleotides read TGTGCCAGTAGTATTCTGGTTGAATCCGGGGGGCTGTTTTTT. Protein: CASSILVESGGLFF.

This clonotype has a count of ten or more. The chain joins TRBV7-9 to TRBJ2-3; tentatively, D is TRBD2 (6 bases). The CDR3 contains 16 residues. Trimming stripped 3 bases from V and 6 bases from J, with 19 bases between. The V gene's germline CDR1 is SEHNR and CDR2 FQNEAQ (reference sequence). The CDR3 is CASSLERLVERDTQYF. The CDR3 bases are TGTGCCAGCAGCTTGGAAAGACTAGTGGAGAGGGATACGCAGTATTTT.

With regard to this clonotype: A much larger clonotype is one base distant, so this may be a read error. The rearrangement uses TRBV5-1 and TRBJ2-7; tentative D call: TRBD2 (6 bases). This CDR3 has 15 residues. V was pared by 1 base and J by 0 bases, with 11 bases between. CDR1 is SGHRS and CDR2 is YFSETQ in the germline V gene. This CDR3 is CASSLRGAGSYEQYF. In DNA form, the CDR3 reads TGCGCCAGCAGCTTGCGCGGGGCAGGCTCCTACGAGCAGTACTTC.

The rearrangement joins TRBV9 to TRBJ2-7; D may be TRBD1 or TRBD2 (5 bases each). The germline V and J ends were trimmed by 0 bases and 3 bases, with 13 bases remaining between them. This CDR3 spans 15 amino acids. Germline V lookup: CDR1 SGDLS, CDR2 YYNGEE. As DNA, the CDR3 is TGTGCCAGCAGCGTAGCAGGGACGGGCATCTACGAGCAGTACTTC. Amino acids: CASSVAGTGIYEQYF.

This clonotype showed up many times. The chain carries TRBV5-1 and TRBJ1-1, with 10 bases matching TRBD1. This CDR3 comprises 13 residues. J lost 11 bases, V lost 4 bases, and 8 bases had no gene match. Germline loops: CDR1 SGHRS, CDR2 YFSETQ. CDR3 in amino acids: CASSPRDRGTAFF. DNA for the CDR3: TGCGCCAGCAGCCCCCGGGACAGGGGTACGGCTTTCTTT.

This clonotype was counted ten times or more. A read error may account for a junction end that differs from germline. The chain has TRBV4-1 and TRBJ2-3; D is ambiguous. The CDR3 sequence is 14 residues long. The V gene's germline CDR1 is MGHRA and CDR2 YSYEKL. The CDR3 DNA is TGCGCCAGCAACCAAGATTTGGTTGCAGATACGCAGTATTTT. This encodes CASNQDLVADTQYF.

The chain links TRBV7-9 to TRBJ1-1; D gene ambiguous. From germline, CDR1 is SEHNR and CDR2 FQNEAQ (reference sequence). Trimming took 11 bases from V and 1 from J, leaving 20 bases between them. The CDR3 is 15 residues long. Here the CDR3 reads CAGGRSSHGNTEAFF. CDR3 coding DNA: TGTGCCGGCGGTCGAAGCAGTCACGGGAACACTGAAGCTTTCTTT.